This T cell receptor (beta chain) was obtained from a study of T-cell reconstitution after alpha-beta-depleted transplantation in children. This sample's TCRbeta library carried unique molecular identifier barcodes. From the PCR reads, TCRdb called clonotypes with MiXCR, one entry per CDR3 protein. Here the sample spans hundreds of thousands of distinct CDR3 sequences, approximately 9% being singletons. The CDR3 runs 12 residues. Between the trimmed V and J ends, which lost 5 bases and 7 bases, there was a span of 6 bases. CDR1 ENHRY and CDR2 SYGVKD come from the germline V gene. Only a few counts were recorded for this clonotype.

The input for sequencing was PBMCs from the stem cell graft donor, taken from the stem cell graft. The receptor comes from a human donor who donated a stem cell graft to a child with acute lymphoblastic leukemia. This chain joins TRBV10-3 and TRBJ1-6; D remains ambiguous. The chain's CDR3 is CAISPGNSPLHF. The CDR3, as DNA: TGTGCCATCAGTCCCGGAAATTCACCCCTCCACTTT.